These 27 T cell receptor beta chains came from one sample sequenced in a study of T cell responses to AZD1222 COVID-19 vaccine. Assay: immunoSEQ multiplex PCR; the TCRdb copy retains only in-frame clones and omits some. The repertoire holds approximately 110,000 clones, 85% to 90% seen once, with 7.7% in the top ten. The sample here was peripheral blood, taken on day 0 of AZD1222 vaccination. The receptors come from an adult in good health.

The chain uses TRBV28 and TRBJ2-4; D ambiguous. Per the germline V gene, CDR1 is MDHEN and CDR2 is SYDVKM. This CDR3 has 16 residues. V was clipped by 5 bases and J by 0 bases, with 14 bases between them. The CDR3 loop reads CASSQHTSLAKNIQYF. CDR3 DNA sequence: TGTGCCAGCAGTCAGCATACAAGTCTAGCCAAAAACATTCAGTACTTC. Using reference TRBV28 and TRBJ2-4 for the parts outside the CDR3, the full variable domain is DVKVTQSSRYLVKRTGEKVFLECVQDMDHENMFWYRQDPGLGLRLIYFSYDVKMKEKGDIPEGYSVSREKKERFSLILESASTNQTSMYLCASSQHTSLAKNIQYFGAGTRLSVL.

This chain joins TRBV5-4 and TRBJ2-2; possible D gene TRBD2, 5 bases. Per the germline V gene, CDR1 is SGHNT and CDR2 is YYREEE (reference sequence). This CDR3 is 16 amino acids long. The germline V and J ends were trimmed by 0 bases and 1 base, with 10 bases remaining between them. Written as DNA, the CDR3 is TGTGCCAGCAGCTTGGGACTACGACAGAACACCGGGGAGCTGTTTTTT. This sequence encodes CASSLGLRQNTGELFF.

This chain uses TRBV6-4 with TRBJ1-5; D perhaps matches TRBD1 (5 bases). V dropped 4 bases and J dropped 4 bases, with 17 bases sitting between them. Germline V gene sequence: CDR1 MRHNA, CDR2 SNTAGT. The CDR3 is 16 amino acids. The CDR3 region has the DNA TGTGCCAGCAGTGGGAGAGGGGAGAATTGGAATCAGCCCCAGCATTTT. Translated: CASSGRGENWNQPQHF.

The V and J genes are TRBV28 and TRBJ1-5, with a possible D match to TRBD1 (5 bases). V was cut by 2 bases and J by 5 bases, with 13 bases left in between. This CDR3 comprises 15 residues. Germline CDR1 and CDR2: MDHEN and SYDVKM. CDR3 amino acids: CASSLGGGMYQPQHF. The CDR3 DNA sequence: TGTGCCAGCAGTTTAGGGGGGGGGATGTATCAGCCCCAGCATTTT. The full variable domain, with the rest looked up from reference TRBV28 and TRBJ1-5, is DVKVTQSSRYLVKRTGEKVFLECVQDMDHENMFWYRQDPGLGLRLIYFSYDVKMKEKGDIPEGYSVSREKKERFSLILESASTNQTSMYLCASSLGGGMYQPQHFGDGTRLSIL.

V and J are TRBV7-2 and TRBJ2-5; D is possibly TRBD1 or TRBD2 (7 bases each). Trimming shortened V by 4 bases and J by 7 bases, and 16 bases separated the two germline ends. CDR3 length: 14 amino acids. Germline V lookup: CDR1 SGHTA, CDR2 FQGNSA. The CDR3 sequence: CASSSGGGRGTQYF. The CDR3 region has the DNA TGTGCCAGCAGCTCAGGGGGGGGGCGAGGGACCCAGTACTTC.

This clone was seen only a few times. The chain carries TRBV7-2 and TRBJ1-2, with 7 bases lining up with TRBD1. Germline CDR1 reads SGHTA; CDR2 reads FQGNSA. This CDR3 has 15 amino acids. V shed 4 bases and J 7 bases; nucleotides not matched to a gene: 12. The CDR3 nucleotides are TGTGCCAGCAGCTCAGGGGGACAACAATCTCTTGGCTACACCTTC. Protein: CASSSGGQQSLGYTF.

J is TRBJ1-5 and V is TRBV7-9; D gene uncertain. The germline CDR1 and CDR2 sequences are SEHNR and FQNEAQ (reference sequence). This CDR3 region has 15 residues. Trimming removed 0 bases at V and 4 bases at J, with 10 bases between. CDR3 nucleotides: TGTGCCAGCAGCTTAGCAGGAGAGGCTAATCAGCCCCAGCATTTT. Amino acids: CASSLAGEANQPQHF.

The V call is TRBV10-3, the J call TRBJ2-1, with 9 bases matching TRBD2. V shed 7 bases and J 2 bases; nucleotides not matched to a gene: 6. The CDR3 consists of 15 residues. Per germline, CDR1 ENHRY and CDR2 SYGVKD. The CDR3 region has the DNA TGTGCCATCACCCCTAGCGGGATAACCTACAATGAGCAGTTCTTC. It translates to CAITPSGITYNEQFF.

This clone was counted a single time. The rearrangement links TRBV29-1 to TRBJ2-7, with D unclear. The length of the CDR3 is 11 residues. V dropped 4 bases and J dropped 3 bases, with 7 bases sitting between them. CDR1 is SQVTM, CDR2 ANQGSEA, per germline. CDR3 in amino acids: CSVGTNYEQYF. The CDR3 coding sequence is TGCAGCGTTGGCACAAACTACGAGCAGTACTTC.

CDR3 coding DNA: TGTGCCAGCACCGAAGGTGCAGGGACCTACGAGCAGTACTTC. Encoded protein: CASTEGAGTYEQYF. The chain has TRBV2 and TRBJ2-7; D possibly corresponds to TRBD1 (5 bases). The germline gives CDR1 SNHLY, CDR2 FYNNEI. The CDR3 has 14 amino acids. The germline V and J ends were trimmed by 7 bases and 2 bases, with 15 bases remaining between them.

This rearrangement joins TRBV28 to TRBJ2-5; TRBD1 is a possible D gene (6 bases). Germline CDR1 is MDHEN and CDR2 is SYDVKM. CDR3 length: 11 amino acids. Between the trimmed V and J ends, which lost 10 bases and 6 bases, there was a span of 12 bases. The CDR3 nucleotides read TGTGCCACCCACAGGGTGAAGACCCAGTACTTC. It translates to CATHRVKTQYF.

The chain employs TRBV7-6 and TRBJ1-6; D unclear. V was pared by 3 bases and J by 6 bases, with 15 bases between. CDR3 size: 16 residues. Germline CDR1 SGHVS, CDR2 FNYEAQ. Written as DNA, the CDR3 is TGTGCCAGCAGCTTCAACGGGGTTGGTGGTAATTCACCCCTCCACTTT. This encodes CASSFNGVGGNSPLHF.

The CDR3: CASNPPGGRNEQFF. CDR3 DNA sequence: TGTGCCAGTAATCCCCCGGGCGGCCGGAATGAGCAGTTCTTC. This chain links TRBV19 with TRBJ2-1; D ambiguous. Per the germline V gene, CDR1 is LNHDA and CDR2 is SQIVND (reference sequence). V was trimmed by 7 bases and J by 7 bases, leaving 17 bases between them. The CDR3 spans 14 residues.

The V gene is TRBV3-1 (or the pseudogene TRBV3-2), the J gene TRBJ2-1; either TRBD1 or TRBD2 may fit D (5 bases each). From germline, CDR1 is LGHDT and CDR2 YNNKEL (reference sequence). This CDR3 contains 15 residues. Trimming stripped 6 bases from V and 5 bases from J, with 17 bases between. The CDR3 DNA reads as TGTGCCAGCAGGAAGAGGGGCGCGGGCAACAATGAGCAGTTCTTC. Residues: CASRKRGAGNNEQFF.

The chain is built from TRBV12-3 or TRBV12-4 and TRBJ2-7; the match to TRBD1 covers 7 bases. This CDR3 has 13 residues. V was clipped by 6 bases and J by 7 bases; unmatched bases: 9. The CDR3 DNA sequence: TGTGCCAGCAGCTCCGACAGGGTGCGTGAGCAGTACTTC. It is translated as CASSSDRVREQYF.

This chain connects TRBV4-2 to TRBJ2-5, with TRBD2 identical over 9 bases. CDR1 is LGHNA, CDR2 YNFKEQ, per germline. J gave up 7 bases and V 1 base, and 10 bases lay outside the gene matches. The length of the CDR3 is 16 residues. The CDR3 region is CASSQVERGAQGTQYF. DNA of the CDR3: TGTGCCAGCAGCCAAGTAGAGCGGGGGGCCCAGGGGACCCAGTACTTC.

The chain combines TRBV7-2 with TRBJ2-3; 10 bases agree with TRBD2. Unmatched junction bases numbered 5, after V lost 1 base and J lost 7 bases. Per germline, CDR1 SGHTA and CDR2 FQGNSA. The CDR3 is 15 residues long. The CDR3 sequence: CASSLGTGLAHTQYF. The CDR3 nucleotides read TGTGCCAGCAGCTTAGGGACGGGACTAGCGCATACGCAGTATTTT.

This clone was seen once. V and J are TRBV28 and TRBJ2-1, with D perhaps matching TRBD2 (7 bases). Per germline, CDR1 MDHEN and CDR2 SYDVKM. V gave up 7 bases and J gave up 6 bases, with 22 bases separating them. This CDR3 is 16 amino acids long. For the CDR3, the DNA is TGTGCCAGCACTTTGGGCGGGGGCGCCCTTAGCAATGAGCAGTTCTTC. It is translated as CASTLGGGALSNEQFF.

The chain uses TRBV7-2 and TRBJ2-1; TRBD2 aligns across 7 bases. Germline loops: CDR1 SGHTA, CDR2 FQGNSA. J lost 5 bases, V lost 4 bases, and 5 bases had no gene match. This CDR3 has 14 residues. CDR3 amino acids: CASSWAGEHNEQFF. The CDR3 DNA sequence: TGTGCCAGCAGCTGGGCGGGAGAACACAATGAGCAGTTCTTC.

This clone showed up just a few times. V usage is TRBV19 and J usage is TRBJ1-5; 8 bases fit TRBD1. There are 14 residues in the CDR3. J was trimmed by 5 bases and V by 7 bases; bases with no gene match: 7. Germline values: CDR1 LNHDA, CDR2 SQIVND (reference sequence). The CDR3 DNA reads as TGTGCCAGTACCCCAGGGGGCTGGGATCAGCCCCAGCATTTT. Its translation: CASTPGGWDQPQHF.

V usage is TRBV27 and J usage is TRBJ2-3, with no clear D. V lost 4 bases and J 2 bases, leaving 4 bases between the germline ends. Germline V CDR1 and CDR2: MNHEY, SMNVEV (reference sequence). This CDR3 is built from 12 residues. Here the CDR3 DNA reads TGTGCCAGCAGTTCGTACACAGATACGCAGTATTTT. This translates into CASSSYTDTQYF.

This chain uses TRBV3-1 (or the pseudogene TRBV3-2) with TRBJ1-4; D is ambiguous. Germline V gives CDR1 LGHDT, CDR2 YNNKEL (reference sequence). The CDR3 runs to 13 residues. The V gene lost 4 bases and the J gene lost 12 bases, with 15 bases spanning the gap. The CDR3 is CASSPSGREELFF. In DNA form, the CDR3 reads TGTGCCAGCAGCCCATCAGGAAGAGAAGAACTGTTTTTT.

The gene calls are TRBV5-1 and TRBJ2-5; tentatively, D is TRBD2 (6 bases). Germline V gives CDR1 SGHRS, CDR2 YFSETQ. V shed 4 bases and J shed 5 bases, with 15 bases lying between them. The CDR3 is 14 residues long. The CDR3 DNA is TGCGCCAGCAGCCCGGGGACTTCGGGGGAGACCCAGTACTTC. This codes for CASSPGTSGETQYF. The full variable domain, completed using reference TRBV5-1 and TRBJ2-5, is KAGVTQTPRYLIKTRGQQVTLSCSPISGHRSVSWYQQTPGQGLQFLFEYFSETQRNKGNFPGRFSGRQFSNSRSEMNVSTLELGDSALYLCASSPGTSGETQYFGPGTRLLVL.

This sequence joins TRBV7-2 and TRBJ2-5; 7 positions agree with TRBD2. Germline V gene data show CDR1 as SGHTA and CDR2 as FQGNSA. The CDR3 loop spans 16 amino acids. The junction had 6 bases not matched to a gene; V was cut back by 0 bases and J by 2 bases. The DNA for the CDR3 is TGTGCCAGCAGCTTAGCCGGGCTAGCGGATCAAGAGACCCAGTACTTC. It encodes CASSLAGLADQETQYF.

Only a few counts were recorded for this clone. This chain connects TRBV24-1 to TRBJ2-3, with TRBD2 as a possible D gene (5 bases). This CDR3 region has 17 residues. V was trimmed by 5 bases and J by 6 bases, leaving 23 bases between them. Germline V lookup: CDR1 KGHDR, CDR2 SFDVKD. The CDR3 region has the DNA TGTGCCACCAGTGTTAGTTCGGAGGCAGGTTACGGGGATACGCAGTATTTT. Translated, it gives CATSVSSEAGYGDTQYF.

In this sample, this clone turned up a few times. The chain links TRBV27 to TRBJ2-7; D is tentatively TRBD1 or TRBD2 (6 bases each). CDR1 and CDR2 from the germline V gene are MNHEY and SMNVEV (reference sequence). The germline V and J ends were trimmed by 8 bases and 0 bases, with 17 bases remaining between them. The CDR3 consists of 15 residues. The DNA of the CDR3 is TGTGCCAGCCCTGGGGGGCCCTCGGGCTCCTACGAGCAGTACTTC. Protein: CASPGGPSGSYEQYF.

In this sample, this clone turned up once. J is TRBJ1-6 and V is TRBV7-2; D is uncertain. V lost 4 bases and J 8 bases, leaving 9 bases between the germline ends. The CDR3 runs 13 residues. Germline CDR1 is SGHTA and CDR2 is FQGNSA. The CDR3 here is CASSSGLDSPLHF. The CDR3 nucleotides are TGTGCCAGCAGCTCTGGGCTGGATTCACCCCTCCACTTT. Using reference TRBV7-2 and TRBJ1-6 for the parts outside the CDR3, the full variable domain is GAGVSQSPSNKVTEKGKDVELRCDPISGHTALYWYRQSLGQGLEFLIYFQGNSAPDKSGLPSDRFSAERTGGSVSTLTIQRTQQEDSAVYLCASSSGLDSPLHFGNGTRLTVT.